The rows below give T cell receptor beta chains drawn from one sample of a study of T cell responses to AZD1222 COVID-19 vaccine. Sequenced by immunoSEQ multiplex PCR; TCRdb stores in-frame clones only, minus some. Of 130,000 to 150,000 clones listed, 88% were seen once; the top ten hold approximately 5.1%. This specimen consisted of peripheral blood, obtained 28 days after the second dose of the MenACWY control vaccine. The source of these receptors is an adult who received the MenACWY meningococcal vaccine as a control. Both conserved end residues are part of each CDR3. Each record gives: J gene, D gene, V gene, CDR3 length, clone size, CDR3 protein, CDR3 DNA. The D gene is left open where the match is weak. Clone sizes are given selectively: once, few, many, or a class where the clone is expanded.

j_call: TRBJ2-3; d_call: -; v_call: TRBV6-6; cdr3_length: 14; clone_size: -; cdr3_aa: CASSTNAGTHTQYF; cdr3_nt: TGTGCCAGCAGTACAAATGCGGGGACGCATACGCAGTATTTT
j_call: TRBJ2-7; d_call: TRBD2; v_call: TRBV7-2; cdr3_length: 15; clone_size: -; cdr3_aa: CASSLRLAGSYEQYF; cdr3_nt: TGTGCCAGCAGCTTAAGACTAGCGGGCTCCTACGAGCAGTACTTC
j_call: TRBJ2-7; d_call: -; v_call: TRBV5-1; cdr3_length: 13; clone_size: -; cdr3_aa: CASSQDSYYEQYF; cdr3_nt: TGCGCCAGCAGCCAGGACAGCTACTACGAGCAGTACTTC
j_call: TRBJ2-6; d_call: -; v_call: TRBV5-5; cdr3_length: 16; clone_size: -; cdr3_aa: CASRGWARAGANVLTF; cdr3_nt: TGTGCCAGCAGGGGGTGGGCAAGGGCCGGGGCCAACGTCCTGACTTTC
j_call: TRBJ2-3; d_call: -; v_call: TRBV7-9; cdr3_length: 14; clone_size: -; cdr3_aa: CASSSRVGTDTQYF; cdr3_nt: TGTGCCAGCAGCTCCAGGGTCGGGACAGATACGCAGTATTTT
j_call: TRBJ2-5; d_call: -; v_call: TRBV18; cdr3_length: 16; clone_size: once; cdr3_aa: CASSMLGVGGKETQYF; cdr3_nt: TGTGCCAGCTCAATGCTCGGGGTCGGCGGAAAGGAGACCCAGTACTTC
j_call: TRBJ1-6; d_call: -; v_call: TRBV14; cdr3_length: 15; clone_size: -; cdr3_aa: CASSKLGLGNSPLHF; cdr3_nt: TGTGCCAGCAGCAAACTGGGCCTAGGGAATTCACCCCTCCACTTT
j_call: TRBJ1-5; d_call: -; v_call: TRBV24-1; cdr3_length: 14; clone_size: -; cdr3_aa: CATSDATAGRPQHF; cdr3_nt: TGTGCCACCAGTGACGCGACAGCCGGGCGGCCCCAGCATTTT
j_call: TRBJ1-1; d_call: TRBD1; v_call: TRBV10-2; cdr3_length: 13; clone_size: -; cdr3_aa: CASQTGDATEAFF; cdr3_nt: TGCGCCAGCCAGACAGGGGACGCCACTGAAGCTTTCTTT
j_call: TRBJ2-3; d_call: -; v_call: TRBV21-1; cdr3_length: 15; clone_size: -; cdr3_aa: CASSKGQGRTDTQYF; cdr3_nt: TGTGCCAGCAGCAAAGGACAGGGGCGCACAGATACGCAGTATTTT